This T cell receptor beta chain was observed in a study of identical twins. Notes on the study in general: The abundant beta clonotypes from cord blood had fewer insertions, and memory repertoires had none of this. Interpretation of the results relied on cross-sectional statistical analysis and not on following the same donors.

This clonotype was counted many times. Its antigen is not identified. CDR1 KGHSH and CDR2 LQKENI come from the germline V gene. CDR3 length equals 16 residues. The germline V and J ends were trimmed by 2 bases and 0 bases, with 12 bases remaining between them. cDNA molecules carried unique molecular identifiers, and template switching added a universal primer site. In TCRdb, the 5' RACE reads were re-called with MiXCR into one record per CDR3 protein. The sample has 450,000 to 650,000 distinct CDR3 sequences; more than 9% are singletons. Another study also made use of these data, one on yellow fever vaccine responses in identical twins.

The clonotype comes from a woman aged 18 to 35 in good health. The material sequenced was PBMCs. This sequence joins TRBV18 and TRBJ2-3; D may be TRBD1 or TRBD2 (7 bases each). The CDR3 reads CASSPSGTESTDTQYF. The CDR3 nucleotides are TGTGCCAGCTCACCAAGCGGGACAGAGAGCACAGATACGCAGTATTTT.